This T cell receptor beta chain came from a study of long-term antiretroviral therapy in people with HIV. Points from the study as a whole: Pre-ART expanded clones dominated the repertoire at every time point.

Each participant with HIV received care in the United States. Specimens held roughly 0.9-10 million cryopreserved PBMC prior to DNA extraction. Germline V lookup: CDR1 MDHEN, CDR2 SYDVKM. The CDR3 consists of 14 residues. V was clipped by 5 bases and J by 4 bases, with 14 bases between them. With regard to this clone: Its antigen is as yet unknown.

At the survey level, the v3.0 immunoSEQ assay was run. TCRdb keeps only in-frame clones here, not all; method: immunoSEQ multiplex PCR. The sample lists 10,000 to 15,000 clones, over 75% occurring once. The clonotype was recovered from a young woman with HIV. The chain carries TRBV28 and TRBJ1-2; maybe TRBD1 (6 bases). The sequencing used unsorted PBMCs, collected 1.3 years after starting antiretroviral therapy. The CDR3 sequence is CASSPQGFFYGYTF. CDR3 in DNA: TGTGCCAGCAGTCCGCAGGGGTTTTTCTATGGCTACACCTTC.